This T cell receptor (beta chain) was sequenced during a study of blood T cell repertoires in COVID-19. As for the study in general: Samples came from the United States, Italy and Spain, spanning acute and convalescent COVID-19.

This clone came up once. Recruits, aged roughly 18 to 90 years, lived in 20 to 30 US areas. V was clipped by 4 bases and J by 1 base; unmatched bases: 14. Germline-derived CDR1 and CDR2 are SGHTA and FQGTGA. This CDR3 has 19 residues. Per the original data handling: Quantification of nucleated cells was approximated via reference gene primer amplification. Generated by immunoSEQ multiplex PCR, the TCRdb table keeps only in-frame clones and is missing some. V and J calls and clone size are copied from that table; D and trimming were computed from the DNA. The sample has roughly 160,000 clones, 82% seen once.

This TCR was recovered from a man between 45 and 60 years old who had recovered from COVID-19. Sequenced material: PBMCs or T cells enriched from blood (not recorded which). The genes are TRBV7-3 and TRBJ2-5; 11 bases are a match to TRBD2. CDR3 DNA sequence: TGTGCCAGCAGCTCGAAACCTCTAATGGGACTAGCGGTCCAAGAGACCCAGTACTTC. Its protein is CASSSKPLMGLAVQETQYF.